The clone carrying this TCR beta chain was recorded at least ten times. Its antigen is unidentified. This record comes from a study of Graves' ophthalmopathy and Graves' hyperthyroidism. The V end was cut by 6 bases, the J end by 0 bases, with 11 bases between. The CDR3 extends over 14 amino acids. Germline lookup yields CDR1 MNHEY and CDR2 SMNVEV (reference sequence). Study outcomes and limitations: In predicting ophthalmopathy progression, the model reached approximately 71% sensitivity and roughly 75% specificity.

RNA transcripts yielded amplified TCR beta CDR3 regions. The workflow started with a first-round RT-PCR run with HTBI primers and then moved on to a second-round multiplex PCR. TCRdb used MiXCR to reprocess the multiplex PCR reads, holding one entry per CDR3 protein. The sample records around 400,000 distinct CDR3 sequences, around 20% being singletons. The clonotype comes from a woman aged 18-29 years with stable Graves' hyperthyroidism. The chain uses TRBV27 and TRBJ1-1, with D unresolved. The sample comprised peripheral blood. CDR3 protein: CASSSRDLNTEAFF. The CDR3 DNA is TGTGCCAGCAGCTCCCGGGATCTGAACACTGAAGCTTTCTTT.